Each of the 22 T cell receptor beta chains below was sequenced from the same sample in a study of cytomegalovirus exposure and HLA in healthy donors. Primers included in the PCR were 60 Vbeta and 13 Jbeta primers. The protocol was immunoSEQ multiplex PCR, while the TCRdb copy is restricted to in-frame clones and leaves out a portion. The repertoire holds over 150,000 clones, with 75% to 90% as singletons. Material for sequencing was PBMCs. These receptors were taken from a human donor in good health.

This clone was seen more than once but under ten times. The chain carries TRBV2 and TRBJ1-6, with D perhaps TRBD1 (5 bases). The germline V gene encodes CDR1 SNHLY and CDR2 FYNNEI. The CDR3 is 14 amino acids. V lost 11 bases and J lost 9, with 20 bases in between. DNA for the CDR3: TGTGCCGGATGGTCCCAGGGTTTCAGTTCACCCCTCCACTTT. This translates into CAGWSQGFSSPLHF. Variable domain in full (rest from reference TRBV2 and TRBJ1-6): EPEVTQTPSHQVTQMGQEVILRCVPISNHLYFYWYRQILGQKVEFLVSFYNNEISEKSEIFDDQFSVERPDGSNFTLKIRSTKLEDSAMYFCAGWSQGFSSPLHFGNGTRLTVT.

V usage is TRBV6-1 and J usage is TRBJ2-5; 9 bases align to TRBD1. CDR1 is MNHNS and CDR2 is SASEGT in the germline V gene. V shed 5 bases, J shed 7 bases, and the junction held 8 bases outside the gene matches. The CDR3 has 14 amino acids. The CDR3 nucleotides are TGTGCCAGCAGTCCCGGGACAGGGACCGGGACCCAGTACTTC. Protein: CASSPGTGTGTQYF.

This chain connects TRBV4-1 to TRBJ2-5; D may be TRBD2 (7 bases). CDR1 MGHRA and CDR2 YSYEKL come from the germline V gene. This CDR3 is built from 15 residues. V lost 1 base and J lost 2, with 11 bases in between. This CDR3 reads CASSQVGGGQETQYF. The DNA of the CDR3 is TGCGCCAGCAGCCAAGTAGGGGGGGGGCAAGAGACCCAGTACTTC.

CDR3 amino acids: CASSEVGGLGNQPQHF. The CDR3 region has the DNA TGTGCCAGCAGTGAAGTAGGGGGCCTCGGCAATCAGCCCCAGCATTTT. The chain joins TRBV2 to TRBJ1-5, with TRBD1 identical over 7 bases. CDR3 size: 16 residues. Germline V gene sequence: CDR1 SNHLY, CDR2 FYNNEI. J was trimmed by 2 bases and V by 1 base; bases with no gene match: 5.

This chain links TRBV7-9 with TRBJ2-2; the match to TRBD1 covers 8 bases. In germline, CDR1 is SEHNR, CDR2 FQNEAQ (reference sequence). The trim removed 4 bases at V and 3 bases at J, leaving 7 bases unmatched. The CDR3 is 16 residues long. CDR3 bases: TGTGCCAGCAGCTCCGCCGCAGGGGGCGACACCGGGGAGCTGTTTTTT. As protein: CASSSAAGGDTGELFF.

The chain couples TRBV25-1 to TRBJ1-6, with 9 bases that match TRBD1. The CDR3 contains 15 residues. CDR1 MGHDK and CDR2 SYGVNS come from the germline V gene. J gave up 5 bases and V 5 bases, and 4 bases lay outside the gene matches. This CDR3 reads CASSHRDRDNSPLHF. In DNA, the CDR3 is TGTGCCAGCAGTCACCGGGACAGGGATAATTCACCCCTCCACTTT.

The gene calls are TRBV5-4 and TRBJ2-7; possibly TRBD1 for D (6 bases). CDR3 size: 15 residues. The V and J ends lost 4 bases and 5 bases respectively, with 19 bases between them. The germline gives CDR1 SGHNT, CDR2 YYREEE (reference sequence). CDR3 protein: CASSQITPRGDEQYF. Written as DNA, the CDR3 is TGTGCCAGCAGCCAGATCACACCCAGGGGAGACGAGCAGTACTTC.

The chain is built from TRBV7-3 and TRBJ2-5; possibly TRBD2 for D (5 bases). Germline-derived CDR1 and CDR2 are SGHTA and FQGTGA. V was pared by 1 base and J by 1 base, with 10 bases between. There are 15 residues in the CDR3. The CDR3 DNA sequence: TGTGCCAGCAGCTTAATAGCGCGGGCCCAAGAGACCCAGTACTTC. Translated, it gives CASSLIARAQETQYF.

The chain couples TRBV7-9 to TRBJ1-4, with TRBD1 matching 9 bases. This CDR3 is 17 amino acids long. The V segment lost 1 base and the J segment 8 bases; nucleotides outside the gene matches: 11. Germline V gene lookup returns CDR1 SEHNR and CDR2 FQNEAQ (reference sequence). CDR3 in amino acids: CASSLVPGTGIGEKLFF. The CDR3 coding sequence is TGTGCCAGCAGCTTAGTGCCCGGGACAGGGATTGGGGAAAAACTGTTTTTT. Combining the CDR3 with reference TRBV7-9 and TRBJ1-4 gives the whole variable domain DTGVSQNPRHKITKRGQNVTFRCDPISEHNRLYWYRQTLGQGPEFLTYFQNEAQLEKSRLLSDRFSAERPKGSFSTLEIQRTEQGDSAMYLCASSLVPGTGIGEKLFFGSGTQLSVL.

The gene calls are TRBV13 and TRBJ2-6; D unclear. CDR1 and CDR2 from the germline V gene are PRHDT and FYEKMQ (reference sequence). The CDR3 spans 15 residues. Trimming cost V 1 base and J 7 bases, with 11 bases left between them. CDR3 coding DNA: TGTGCCAGCAGCTTAGAGTCGCAGAATGCCAACGTCCTGACTTTC. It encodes CASSLESQNANVLTF.

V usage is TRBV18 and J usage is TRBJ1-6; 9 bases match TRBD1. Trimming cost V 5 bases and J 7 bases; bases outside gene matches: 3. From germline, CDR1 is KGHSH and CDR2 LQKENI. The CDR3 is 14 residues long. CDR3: CASSSDRGNSPLHF. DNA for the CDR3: TGTGCCAGCTCATCAGACAGGGGGAATTCACCCCTCCACTTT.

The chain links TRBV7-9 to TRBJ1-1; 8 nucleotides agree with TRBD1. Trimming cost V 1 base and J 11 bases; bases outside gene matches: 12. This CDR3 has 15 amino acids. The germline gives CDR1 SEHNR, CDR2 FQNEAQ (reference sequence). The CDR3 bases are TGTGCCAGCAGCTTAGGAGGGACAGGAGAACGTAGGGCTTTCTTT. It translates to CASSLGGTGERRAFF.

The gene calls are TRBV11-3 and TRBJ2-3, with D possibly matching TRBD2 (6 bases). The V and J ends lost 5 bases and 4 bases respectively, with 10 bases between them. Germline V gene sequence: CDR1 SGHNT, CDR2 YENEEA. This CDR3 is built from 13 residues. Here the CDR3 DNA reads TGTGCCAGCAGCCCCCGACTAGCAGATACGCAGTATTTT. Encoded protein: CASSPRLADTQYF.

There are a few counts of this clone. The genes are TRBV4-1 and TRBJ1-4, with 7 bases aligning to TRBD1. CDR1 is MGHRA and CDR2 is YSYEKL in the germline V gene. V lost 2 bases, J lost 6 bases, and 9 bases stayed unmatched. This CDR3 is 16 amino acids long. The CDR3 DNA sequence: TGCGCCAGCAGCCAACGACCGACAGGGCGAGATGAAAAACTGTTTTTT. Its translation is CASSQRPTGRDEKLFF.

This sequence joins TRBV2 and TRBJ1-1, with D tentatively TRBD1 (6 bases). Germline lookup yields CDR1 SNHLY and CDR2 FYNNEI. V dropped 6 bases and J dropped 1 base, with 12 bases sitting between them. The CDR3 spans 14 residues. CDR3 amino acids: CASSPGHTNTEAFF. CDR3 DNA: TGTGCCAGCAGCCCGGGACATACGAACACTGAAGCTTTCTTT. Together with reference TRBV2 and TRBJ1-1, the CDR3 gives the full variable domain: EPEVTQTPSHQVTQMGQEVILRCVPISNHLYFYWYRQILGQKVEFLVSFYNNEISEKSEIFDDQFSVERPDGSNFTLKIRSTKLEDSAMYFCASSPGHTNTEAFFGQGTRLTVV.

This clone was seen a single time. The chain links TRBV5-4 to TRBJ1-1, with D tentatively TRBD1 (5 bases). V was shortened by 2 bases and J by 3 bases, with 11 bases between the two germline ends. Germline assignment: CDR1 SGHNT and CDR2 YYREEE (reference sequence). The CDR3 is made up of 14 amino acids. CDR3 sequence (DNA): TGTGCCAGCAGCTTAGGCGGGGGGGACACTGAAGCTTTCTTT. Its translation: CASSLGGGDTEAFF.

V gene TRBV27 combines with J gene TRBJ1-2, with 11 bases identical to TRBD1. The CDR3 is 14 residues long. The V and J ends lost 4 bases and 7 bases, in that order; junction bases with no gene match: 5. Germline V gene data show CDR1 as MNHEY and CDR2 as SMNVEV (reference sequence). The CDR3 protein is CASSWGQGVSGYTF. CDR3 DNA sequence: TGTGCCAGCAGTTGGGGACAGGGGGTTTCTGGCTACACCTTC.

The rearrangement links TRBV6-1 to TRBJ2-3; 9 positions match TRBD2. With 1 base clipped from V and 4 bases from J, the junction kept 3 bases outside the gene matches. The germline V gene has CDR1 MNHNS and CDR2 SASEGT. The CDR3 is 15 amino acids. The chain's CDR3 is CASSEGLAGSDTQYF. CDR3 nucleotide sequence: TGTGCCAGCAGTGAAGGCCTAGCGGGGTCAGATACGCAGTATTTT.

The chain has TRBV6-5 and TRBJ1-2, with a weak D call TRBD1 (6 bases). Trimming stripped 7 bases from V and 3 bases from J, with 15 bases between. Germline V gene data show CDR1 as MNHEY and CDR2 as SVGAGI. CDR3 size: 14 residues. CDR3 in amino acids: CASTMGGADYGYTF. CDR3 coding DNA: TGTGCCAGCACCATGGGGGGGGCGGACTATGGCTACACCTTC.

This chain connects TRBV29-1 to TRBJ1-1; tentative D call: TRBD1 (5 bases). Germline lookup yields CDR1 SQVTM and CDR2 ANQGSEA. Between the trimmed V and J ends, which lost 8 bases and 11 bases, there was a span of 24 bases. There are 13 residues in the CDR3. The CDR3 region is CSSRGVAGSGAFF. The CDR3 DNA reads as TGCAGCTCCCGGGGGGTGGCAGGGTCTGGGGCTTTCTTT.

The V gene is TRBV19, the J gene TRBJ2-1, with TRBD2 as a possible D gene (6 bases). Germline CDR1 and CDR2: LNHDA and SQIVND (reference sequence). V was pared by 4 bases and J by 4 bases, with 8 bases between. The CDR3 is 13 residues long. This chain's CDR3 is CASSTSGYNEQFF. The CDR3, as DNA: TGTGCCAGTAGTACAAGCGGGTACAATGAGCAGTTCTTC.

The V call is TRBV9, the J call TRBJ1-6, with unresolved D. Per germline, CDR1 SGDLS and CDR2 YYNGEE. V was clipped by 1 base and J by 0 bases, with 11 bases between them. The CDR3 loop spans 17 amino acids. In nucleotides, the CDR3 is TGTGCCAGCAGCGTAACCCCGTTTAGCTCCTATAATTCACCCCTCCACTTT. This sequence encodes CASSVTPFSSYNSPLHF.